This T cell receptor (beta chain) was retrieved from a study of T-cell memory formation after mild COVID-19. Overall study findings and caveats: In second-wave clones peaking day 37, SARS-CoV-2 specificity remained unconfirmed. Some clones that responded were present in memory (sampled pre-infection), which suggests cross-reactive memory joined.

V dropped 0 bases and J dropped 6 bases, with 8 bases sitting between them. Germline-derived CDR1 and CDR2 are MNHEY and SVGEGT. The CDR3 runs to 13 residues. MiXCR, applied by TCRdb to the 5' RACE reads, yields one record per CDR3 protein. The sample has a few hundred thousand distinct CDR3 sequences; roughly a sixth are singletons. Notes on this clonotype: The target antigen is unknown.

The chain recombines TRBV6-2 or TRBV6-3 with TRBJ2-5; D unresolved. The source material was PBMCs or a T cell subset sorted from them (not recorded which). This clonotype was obtained from a man in his late teens or twenties who had mild COVID-19 (a few samples of this study predate the infection). Cell type and time point are not known. As DNA, the CDR3 is TGTGCCAGCAGTTACTCGTCAAGGCAGACCCAGTACTTC. Residues: CASSYSSRQTQYF.